The subject of this entry is one T cell receptor (beta chain). In its sample, this clone was seen a few times. Its cognate antigen has yet to be identified. No much larger clone is present one base from it, and per-base qualities are unavailable. The data belong to a study of blood T cell repertoires in COVID-19 (dated by TCRdb to about 2020). Background on the whole study: Samples from collaborators originated in the United States, Italy and Spain and spanned both the acute and convalescent phases of COVID-19. The prospective study material was composed of cDNA or gDNA derived from T cells, B-cell-depleted T cells, or PBMCs. Deeply sampled blood TCRbeta repertoires from subjects exposed to, actively infected with, or recovered from COVID-19 were included in the dataset. The repertoires were made available in a free public database intended to serve as a resource for research on the immune response to SARS-CoV-2. The samples were drawn from the first 160 participants of the ongoing ImmuneRACE study and from more than 1,000 subjects provided by 6 global collaborators. The sample metadata nearly always contained a de-identified subject ID, COVID-19 status, age in years and sex. Where available, HLA class I and class II types were taken from metadata supplied by the sample provider and were not determined by assay-based typing. The research as a whole found: Clinical and demographic metadata were provided uncurated, with the amount varying by source and participant.

TCRbeta CDR3 regions were amplified from genomic DNA by means of the immunoSEQ Assay, a bias-controlled multiplex PCR. Regarding the original processing steps: The number of nucleated cells in each sample was estimated from the amplification of reference gene primers within the assay. To quantify the absolute abundance of each unique TCRbeta CDR3 rearrangement, sequence reads were collapsed and filtered. For each sample, productive Simpson clonality was calculated as the square root of Simpson's diversity index over productive rearrangements. Imported from immuneACCESS, the table was reduced by TCRdb to in-frame sequences with V and J called. These copies leave out some clones; in studies compared against another copy, an unresolved V gene accounts for under half, and the cause of the remainder is not known. V and J calls plus clone size are reproduced from that table; the DNA served to infer D and trimming. Present in this sample are under 250,000 clones, less than 85% of which were seen just once. The ten largest clones represent around 7.7% of the sample.

The collaborating institutions used their own protocols to collect whole blood in K2EDTA tubes. For TCRbeta analysis, collaborators shipped samples as frozen whole blood, isolated PBMCs, or DNA extracted from either of those sample types. The CDR3 measures 13 amino acids from cysteine to phenylalanine. Kept here is only the CDR3 DNA, which spans 39 bases and is read in frame from base 1. CDR1 and CDR2 (ENHRY, SYGVKD) derive from the germline V gene. V is reduced by 7 bases and J by 4 bases, leaving a spacing of 13 bases between them. The rearrangement joined TRBV10-3 to TRBJ1-2; the D gene cannot be resolved reliably. This clonotype originated in a woman aged 70 to 79 with acute or convalescent COVID-19. The specimen was peripheral blood. The CDR3 reads CAITPTSSYGYTF. DNA sequence: TGTGCCATCACCCCGACATCTTCCTATGGCTACACCTTC.